A selection of T cell receptor beta chains follows, all from one sample in a study of CD8+CD57+ T cells in acquired aplastic anemia. MiXCR, run by TCRdb on the reads, gives a single entry per CDR3 protein. The table records 250,000 to 300,000 distinct CDR3 sequences, roughly three fifths of them present only once. The sequenced sample consisted of sorted CD4+, CD8+, or CD8+CD57+ T cells (not recorded which) from PBMCs. All receptors derive from a human donor with severe aplastic anemia or a healthy control (not recorded which). CDR3s include the opening cysteine and the closing phenylalanine or tryptophan. D genes are given only for firm matches. Some rows have no size entry. The others give once, few or many, or a class for an expanded clone.

size	D	V	J	CDR3	DNA
few	TRBD2	TRBV2	TRBJ2-2	CASRLAGGPGELFF	TGTGCCAGCAGACTAGCGGGAGGGCCCGGGGAGCTGTTTTTT
many	TRBD1	TRBV6-1	TRBJ1-2	CASSESPGQAYGYTF	TGTGCCAGCAGTGAATCACCGGGACAGGCCTATGGCTACACCTTC
few	.	TRBV7-3	TRBJ1-1	CASSSAARDTEAFF	TGTGCCAGCAGCTCCGCTGCCAGGGACACTGAAGCTTTCTTT
.	TRBD2	TRBV24-1	TRBJ2-2	CATSDGASGGKINTGELFF	TGTGCCACCAGTGATGGAGCTAGCGGGGGTAAAATTAACACCGGGGAGCTGTTTTTT
.	.	TRBV9	TRBJ2-3	CASSVGSLATDTQYF	TGTGCCAGCAGCGTAGGCTCACTCGCCACAGATACGCAGTATTTT
.	.	TRBV10-2	TRBJ2-7	CASFPSGFGEQYF	TGCGCCAGCTTCCCGTCGGGCTTCGGCGAGCAGTACTTC
many	.	TRBV5-8	TRBJ1-2	CASSFERGHGYTF	TGTGCCAGCAGCTTTGAAAGGGGTCATGGCTACACCTTC
.	TRBD1	TRBV6-7	TRBJ1-6	CASGRDRLNSPLHF	TGTGCCAGCGGCCGGGACAGACTTAATTCACCCCTCCACTTT
.	.	TRBV6-5	TRBJ2-1	CASSYSEGEGYNEQFF	TGTGCCAGCAGTTACTCGGAGGGAGAGGGCTACAATGAGCAGTTCTTC
.	TRBD1	TRBV7-9	TRBJ2-3	CASSFGDRGLKDTQYF	TGTGCCAGCAGCTTCGGGGACAGGGGGCTGAAAGATACGCAGTATTTT
many	.	TRBV7-8	TRBJ1-6	CASSPTPQKTYNSPLHF	TGTGCCAGCAGCCCGACACCCCAAAAGACCTATAATTCACCCCTCCACTTT
once	.	TRBV15	TRBJ1-2	CATSRERQGRDYGYTF	TGTGCCACCAGCAGAGAAAGGCAGGGGAGGGACTATGGCTACACCTTC
few	.	TRBV7-9	TRBJ2-1	CASSLGTPRSDEQFF	TGTGCCAGCAGCTTAGGGACCCCCCGGTCGGATGAGCAGTTCTTC
once	TRBD1	TRBV5-1	TRBJ2-5	CASSQGQALQETQYF	TGCGCCAGCAGCCAGGGACAGGCCCTCCAAGAGACCCAGTACTTC
few	TRBD1	TRBV10-3	TRBJ2-7	CAIIPDRGLIYEQYF	TGTGCCATCATTCCGGACAGGGGCTTGATCTACGAGCAGTACTTC